Sequencing of this TCR beta chain was carried out in a study of Ad26.COV2.S vaccination and SARS-CoV-2 variants. Turning to the study itself: Ad26.COV2.S given intramuscularly, once or twice 56 days apart.

CDR3 length: 15 amino acids. The germline V gene has CDR1 SGHAT and CDR2 FQNNGV. V lost 5 bases and J 5 bases, leaving 18 bases between the germline ends. Treatment specified: over 15 received Ad26.COV2.S at low or high dose, single or two shots; 5 received placebo; per-sample allocation not given. Collection of samples fell on day 63 after the first vaccine or placebo injection. This table comes from immunoSEQ multiplex PCR, and its TCRdb copy is limited to in-frame clones, with some not included. The sample has about 680,000 clones, 89% seen once. Sequencing used peripheral blood, obtained in a trial of Ad26.COV2.S vaccine versus placebo. The sequence was obtained from a person aged 18-65 years who received the Ad26.COV2.S COVID-19 vaccine or a placebo. This chain connects TRBV11-2 to TRBJ2-5; a possible D gene is TRBD1 (7 bases). The CDR3 DNA reads as TGTGCCAGCAGCCGTAGGCGGGACAGCTGGGAGACCCAGTACTTC. Amino acids: CASSRRRDSWETQYF.